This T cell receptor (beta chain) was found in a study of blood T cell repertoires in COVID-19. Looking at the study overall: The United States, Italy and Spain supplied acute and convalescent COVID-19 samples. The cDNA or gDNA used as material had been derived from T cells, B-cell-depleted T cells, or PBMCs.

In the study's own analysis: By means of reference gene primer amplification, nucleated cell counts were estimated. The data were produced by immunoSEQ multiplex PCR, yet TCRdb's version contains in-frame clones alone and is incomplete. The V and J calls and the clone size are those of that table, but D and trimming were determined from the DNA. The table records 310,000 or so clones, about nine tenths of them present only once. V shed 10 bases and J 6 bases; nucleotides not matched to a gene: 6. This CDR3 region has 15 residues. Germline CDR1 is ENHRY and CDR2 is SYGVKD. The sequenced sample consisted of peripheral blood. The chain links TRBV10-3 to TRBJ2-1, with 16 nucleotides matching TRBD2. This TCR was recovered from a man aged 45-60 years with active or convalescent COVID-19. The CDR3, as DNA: TGTGCCACGGGACTAGCGGGAGGGCCTCTCAATGAGCAGTTCTTC. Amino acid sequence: CATGLAGGPLNEQFF.